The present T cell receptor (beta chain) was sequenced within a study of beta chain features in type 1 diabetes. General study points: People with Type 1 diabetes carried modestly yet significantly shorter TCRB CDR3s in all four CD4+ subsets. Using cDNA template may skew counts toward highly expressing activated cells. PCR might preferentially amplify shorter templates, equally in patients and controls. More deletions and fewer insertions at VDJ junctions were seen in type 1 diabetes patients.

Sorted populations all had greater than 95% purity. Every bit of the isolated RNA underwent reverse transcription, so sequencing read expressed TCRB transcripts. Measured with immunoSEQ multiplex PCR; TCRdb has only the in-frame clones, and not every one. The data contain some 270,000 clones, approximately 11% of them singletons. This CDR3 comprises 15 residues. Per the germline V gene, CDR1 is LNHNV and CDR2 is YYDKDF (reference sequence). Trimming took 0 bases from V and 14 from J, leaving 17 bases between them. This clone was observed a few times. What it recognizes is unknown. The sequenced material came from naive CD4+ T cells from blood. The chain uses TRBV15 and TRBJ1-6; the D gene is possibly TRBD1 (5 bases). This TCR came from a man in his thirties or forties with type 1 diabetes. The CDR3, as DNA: TGTGCCACCAGCAGAGAAGGCGGTTTCTCAGGGACCCTCCACTTT. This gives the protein CATSREGGFSGTLHF.